This T cell receptor (beta chain) was identified during a study of T cells in localized non-small cell lung cancer. Clones were sequenced by immunoSEQ multiplex PCR, and TCRdb holds only the in-frame ones, with some missing. The profile shows about 2,200 clones, roughly 33% of them singletons. The CDR3 runs 14 residues. The germline V gene encodes CDR1 SGDLS and CDR2 YYNGEE. V gave up 3 bases and J gave up 7 bases, with 13 bases separating them. Adjacent lung samples, free of atypia, were obtained at least 2 cm from the tumor margin. This sample comprised normal lung tissue next to the tumor, obtained before any cancer treatment. The clonotype was recovered from a female donor over 55 with stage I squamous cell lung carcinoma. The V and J genes are TRBV9 and TRBJ2-2, with unresolved D. This CDR3 is CASSAELAVGELFF. The CDR3 DNA sequence: TGTGCCAGCAGCGCGGAGTTGGCGGTCGGGGAGCTGTTTTTT. Full variable domain (missing parts from reference TRBV9 and TRBJ2-2): DSGVTQTPKHLITATGQRVTLRCSPRSGDLSVYWYQQSLDQGLQFLIQYYNGEERAKGNILERFSAQQFPDLHSELNLSSLELGDSALYFCASSAELAVGELFFGEGSRLTVL.